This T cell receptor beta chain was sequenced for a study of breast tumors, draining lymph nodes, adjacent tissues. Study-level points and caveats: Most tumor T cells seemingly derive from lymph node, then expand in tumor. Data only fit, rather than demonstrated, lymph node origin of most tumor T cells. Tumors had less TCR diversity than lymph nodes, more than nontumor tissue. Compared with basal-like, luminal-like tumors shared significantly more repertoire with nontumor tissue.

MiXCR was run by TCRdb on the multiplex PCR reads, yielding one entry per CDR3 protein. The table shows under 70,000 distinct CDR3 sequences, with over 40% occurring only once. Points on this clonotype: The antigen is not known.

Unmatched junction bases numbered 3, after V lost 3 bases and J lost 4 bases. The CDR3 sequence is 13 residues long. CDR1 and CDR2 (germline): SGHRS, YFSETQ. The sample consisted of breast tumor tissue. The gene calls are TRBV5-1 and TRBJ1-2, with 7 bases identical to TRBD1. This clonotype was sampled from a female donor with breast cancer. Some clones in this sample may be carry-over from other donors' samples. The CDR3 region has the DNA TGCGCCAGCAGCTCGGGACAGCGCTATGGCTACACCTTC. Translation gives CASSSGQRYGYTF.